The clone carrying this T cell receptor (beta chain) shows up as medium-sized by frequency. Its antigen is still unknown. Multiplex touch-down PCR amplified TRB using TRB-A and TRB-B pools in one tube. TCRdb re-called the multiplex PCR reads and gives one entry per CDR3 protein, without DNA. In total, the table holds about 9,500 distinct CDR3 sequences. This record belongs to a study of T cell clusters in autoimmune cytopenias. Germline lookup yields CDR1 MNHEY and CDR2 SVGAGI. The CDR3 has 11 residues. Approximately 36,000 genome equivalents of blood DNA were amplified for TRB. Study-level results: Primary autoimmune cytopenia patients seemingly lacked the physiological T cell clusters found in healthy donors. TRB repertoire shifts in secondary cytopenia and chronic lymphocytic leukemia mostly reflected lymphoma, not autoimmunity. The T cell clusters were defined only in silico, without experimental functional validation.

Material: peripheral blood. The V call is TRBV6-5, the J call TRBJ1-2; TCRdb calls TRBD1, which cannot be checked without DNA. The clonotype originates from a human donor with an autoimmune cytopenia or autoimmune hepatitis (not recorded which). The CDR3 loop is CASSPGGGYTF.